One sample yielded the 13 T cell receptor beta chains listed below, sequenced in a study of shared clonotypes between healthy human individuals. CD45RO-negative CD8 cells positively selected for CCR7 made up the naive population, which excluded terminally differentiated effector memory CD45RA+ cells. The method was immunoSEQ multiplex PCR; TCRdb's version includes in-frame clones alone and lacks a portion of them. The repertoire has millions of clones, about 95% of them found once; the top ten carry 1.1%. The sequencing input was naive CD8+ T cells sorted from blood. The receptor set was obtained from a man between 18 and 29 years old in good health.

The rearrangement links TRBV27 to TRBJ2-1, with 8 positions matching TRBD2. In germline, CDR1 is MNHEY, CDR2 SMNVEV (reference sequence). V was clipped by 2 bases and J by 7 bases; unmatched bases: 4. The CDR3 loop spans 14 amino acids. DNA of the CDR3: TGTGCCAGCAGTTTACTCAGCGGGAGTAATGAGCAGTTCTTC. Translation: CASSLLSGSNEQFF.

This chain joins TRBV11-2 and TRBJ2-5, with D perhaps given as TRBD1 or TRBD2 (5 bases each). Germline assignment: CDR1 SGHAT and CDR2 FQNNGV. V lost 3 bases and J 2 bases, leaving 13 bases between the germline ends. The CDR3 is 15 residues long. The CDR3 reads CASSLRDHTQETQYF. In DNA, the CDR3 is TGTGCCAGCAGCTTGAGGGACCATACACAAGAGACCCAGTACTTC. The full variable domain, rest sourced from reference TRBV11-2 and TRBJ2-5, is EAGVAQSPRYKIIEKRQSVAFWCNPISGHATLYWYQQILGQGPKLLIQFQNNGVVDDSQLPKDRFSAERLKGVDSTLKIQPAKLEDSAVYLCASSLRDHTQETQYFGPGTRLLVL.

The V call is TRBV2, the J call TRBJ1-4; D remains unclear. CDR1 is SNHLY and CDR2 is FYNNEI in the germline V gene. V was cut by 3 bases and J by 2 bases, with 10 bases left in between. The CDR3 has 15 amino acids. CDR3: CASSDPAGTNEKLFF. The CDR3 DNA sequence: TGTGCCAGCAGTGACCCCGCCGGGACTAATGAAAAACTGTTTTTT.

The V call is TRBV10-3, the J call TRBJ1-1; TRBD1 might be the D (5 bases). Germline V gene lookup returns CDR1 ENHRY and CDR2 SYGVKD. The CDR3 contains 14 residues. The V and J ends lost 9 bases and 0 bases respectively, with 14 bases between them. The CDR3 nucleotides are TGTGCCATAACCGGGGGTTACATGAACACTGAAGCTTTCTTT. Its protein product is CAITGGYMNTEAFF.

The chain recombines TRBV7-9 with TRBJ2-1; no clear D gene. Germline loops: CDR1 SEHNR, CDR2 FQNEAQ (reference sequence). V lost 0 bases, J lost 10 bases, and 13 bases lay in between. CDR3 length: 14 amino acids. The CDR3 DNA is TGTGCCAGCAGCTTAGCGCTATCCGGCACGGAGCAGTTCTTC. Translating it yields CASSLALSGTEQFF.

The rearrangement links TRBV7-8 to TRBJ2-1; 13 nucleotides line up with TRBD2. Trimming removed 2 bases from V and 4 bases from J; junction bases left unmatched: 8. The CDR3 runs to 18 residues. CDR1 and CDR2 (germline): SGHVS, FQNEAQ. The CDR3 region is CASSLKLAGGPKYNEQFF. As DNA, the CDR3 is TGTGCCAGCAGCTTAAAACTAGCGGGAGGGCCGAAGTACAATGAGCAGTTCTTC.

V is TRBV6-6 and J is TRBJ2-7, with D unclear. Germline lookup yields CDR1 MNHNY and CDR2 SVGAGI (reference sequence). The ends were cut back, 2 bases at V and 3 bases at J, with 5 bases in the middle. CDR3 length equals 12 residues. DNA of the CDR3: TGTGCCAGCAGTTACGAGGACTACGAGCAGTACTTC. It codes for CASSYEDYEQYF.

The chain combines TRBV7-9 with TRBJ2-3; no firm D call. Germline V gene data show CDR1 as SEHNR and CDR2 as FQNEAQ (reference sequence). V was shortened by 1 base and J by 5 bases, with 10 bases between the two germline ends. The CDR3 covers 14 residues. CDR3 DNA sequence: TGTGCCAGCAGCTTAGTAATTGGGATAGATACGCAGTATTTT. This gives the protein CASSLVIGIDTQYF.

The CDR3 here is CASSLTGLAYEQYF. CDR3 bases: TGTGCCAGCAGCTTGACAGGGCTGGCCTACGAGCAGTACTTC. The chain links TRBV5-5 to TRBJ2-7, with a tentative D call TRBD1 (6 bases). The CDR3 totals 14 residues. V was pared by 1 base and J by 2 bases, with 10 bases between. Germline V gene data show CDR1 as SGHKS and CDR2 as YYEKEE (reference sequence).

The rearrangement joins TRBV7-6 to TRBJ2-5; D possibly corresponds to TRBD2 (6 bases). This CDR3 region has 15 residues. V was trimmed by 4 bases and J by 1 base, leaving 13 bases between them. From germline, CDR1 is SGHVS and CDR2 FNYEAQ. The CDR3 DNA is TGTGCCAGCAGCTACGGACTAAACGGCCAAGAGACCCAGTACTTC. This encodes CASSYGLNGQETQYF.

The chain joins TRBV20-1 to TRBJ1-2, with unresolved D. CDR1 and CDR2 (germline): DFQATT, SNEGSKA (reference sequence). This CDR3 is built from 10 residues. The ends were cut back, 5 bases at V and 7 bases at J, with 8 bases in the middle. The CDR3 is CSAHSGGYTF. CDR3 in DNA: TGCAGTGCTCACAGCGGTGGCTACACCTTC.

CDR3 nucleotide sequence: TGTGCCAGCAGTGCGGACAGGGGGCCCTACGAGCAGTACTTC. This translates into CASSADRGPYEQYF. This chain links TRBV6-1 with TRBJ2-7; 11 bases agree with TRBD1. With V trimmed by 4 bases and J by 2 bases, 1 base remained unmatched. From germline, CDR1 is MNHNS and CDR2 SASEGT. The CDR3 is made up of 14 amino acids.

This rearrangement joins TRBV7-6 to TRBJ2-7, with 7 bases matching TRBD2. The CDR3 extends over 15 amino acids. The V gene end was trimmed by 5 bases and the J gene end by 5 bases; junction bases not matched to a gene: 12. Germline V lookup: CDR1 SGHVS, CDR2 FNYEAQ. For the CDR3, the DNA is TGTGCCAGCAGCCCATCAGCCCTACTAGCGCACGAGCAGTACTTC. Protein: CASSPSALLAHEQYF.